The clone carrying this T cell receptor beta chain was recorded once. The data were obtained in a study of neoadjuvant anti-PD-1 for oral cavity cancer. TCRdb keeps only in-frame clones here, not all; method: immunoSEQ multiplex PCR. The sample lists roughly 60,000 clones; approximately 79% were seen once. The CDR3 runs 13 residues. Germline CDR1 and CDR2: SEHNR and FQNEAQ (reference sequence). V lost 3 bases and J 5 bases, leaving 10 bases between the germline ends. The origin of this receptor is a person between 40 and 85 years old with oral cavity squamous cell carcinoma. The chain uses TRBV7-9 and TRBJ2-5, with a weak D call TRBD1 (6 bases). The sample was PBMCs, taken before nivolumab (anti-PD-1) treatment. The CDR3 nucleotides are TGTGCCAGCAGCTTGACAGGTTGGGAGACCCAGTACTTC. Translation: CASSLTGWETQYF.